A selection of T cell receptor beta chains follows, all from one sample in a study of OX40 agonist ivuxolimab in advanced cancers. The table came from immunoSEQ multiplex PCR; TCRdb's copy has only in-frame clones and leaves some out. The repertoire has roughly 60,000 clones, around 90% of them found once; the top ten carry about 0.4%. The material was CD4+ or CD8+ T cells sorted from blood, obtained in a trial of the OX40 agonist ivuxolimab. These receptors came from an adult with an advanced solid tumor such as melanoma, head and neck, liver or kidney cancer. The CDR3 runs from the conserved cysteine through the conserved F or W. The D gene is left open where the match is weak. Only some rows state a clone size, as once, few, many or a class for expanded clones.

d_call: TRBD1
j_call: TRBJ2-7
v_call: TRBV18
clone_size: -
cdr3_aa: CASSRDRGRYEQYF
cdr3_nt: TGTGCCAGCTCGCGAGACAGGGGGCGATACGAGCAGTACTTC

d_call: -
j_call: TRBJ1-3
v_call: TRBV4-1
clone_size: few
cdr3_aa: CASSQDPESPGAIYF
cdr3_nt: TGCGCCAGCAGCCAAGATCCGGAGTCCCCAGGCGCCATATATTTT

d_call: -
j_call: TRBJ1-2
v_call: TRBV27
clone_size: -
cdr3_aa: CASSFNQGDGYTF
cdr3_nt: TGTGCCAGCAGTTTCAACCAGGGAGACGGCTACACCTTC

d_call: -
j_call: TRBJ2-1
v_call: TRBV7-6
clone_size: -
cdr3_aa: CASSSMDFSNEQFF
cdr3_nt: TGTGCCAGCAGCTCTATGGACTTTTCCAATGAGCAGTTCTTC

d_call: TRBD2
j_call: TRBJ2-1
v_call: TRBV15
clone_size: -
cdr3_aa: CATSRLAGGRNEQFF
cdr3_nt: TGTGCCACCAGCAGATTGGCGGGAGGTCGCAATGAGCAGTTCTTC

d_call: -
j_call: TRBJ2-2
v_call: TRBV19
clone_size: -
cdr3_aa: CASNARQGGRGLAVSVNTGELFF
cdr3_nt: TGTGCCAGTAACGCCAGACAGGGGGGACGCGGACTAGCGGTATCGGTAAACACCGGGGAGCTGTTTTTT

d_call: TRBD1
j_call: TRBJ2-7
v_call: TRBV27
clone_size: -
cdr3_aa: CASSLRRQGASYEQYF
cdr3_nt: TGTGCCAGCAGTTTAAGACGGCAGGGGGCCTCCTACGAGCAGTACTTC

d_call: TRBD2
j_call: TRBJ2-7
v_call: TRBV5-1
clone_size: -
cdr3_aa: CASRETSGSSYF
cdr3_nt: TGCGCCAGCAGAGAGACTAGCGGGAGTTCGTACTTC

d_call: -
j_call: TRBJ2-7
v_call: TRBV6-5
clone_size: -
cdr3_aa: CATRPGTGYEQYF
cdr3_nt: TGTGCCACCCGACCCGGGACGGGCTACGAGCAGTACTTC

d_call: TRBD1
j_call: TRBJ1-5
v_call: TRBV19
clone_size: -
cdr3_aa: CASSIITGGSNQPQHF
cdr3_nt: TGTGCCAGTAGTATAATCACAGGGGGAAGCAATCAGCCCCAGCATTTT

d_call: TRBD2
j_call: TRBJ2-2
v_call: TRBV7-2
clone_size: -
cdr3_aa: CASSFGRASTGELFF
cdr3_nt: TGTGCCAGCAGCTTTGGGAGGGCGAGCACCGGGGAGCTGTTTTTT

d_call: TRBD1
j_call: TRBJ1-4
v_call: TRBV7-9
clone_size: -
cdr3_aa: CASRPGQGNEKLFF
cdr3_nt: TGTGCCAGCCGCCCGGGACAGGGGAATGAAAAACTGTTTTTT

d_call: -
j_call: TRBJ1-1
v_call: TRBV7-9
clone_size: -
cdr3_aa: CASSLQGGTEAFF
cdr3_nt: TGTGCCAGCAGCTTACAGGGTGGCACTGAAGCTTTCTTT

d_call: -
j_call: TRBJ1-2
v_call: TRBV4-3
clone_size: -
cdr3_aa: CASSQDNGGRYGYTF
cdr3_nt: TGCGCCAGCAGCCAAGATAACGGGGGGCGCTATGGCTACACCTTC

d_call: -
j_call: TRBJ2-1
v_call: TRBV7-6
clone_size: -
cdr3_aa: CASSSYRVHEQFF
cdr3_nt: TGTGCCAGCAGCTCCTACAGGGTCCATGAGCAGTTCTTC

d_call: TRBD2
j_call: TRBJ2-1
v_call: TRBV7-2
clone_size: -
cdr3_aa: CASSFFPGLAGSFF
cdr3_nt: TGTGCCAGCAGCTTTTTTCCCGGGCTAGCGGGATCGTTCTTC

d_call: -
j_call: TRBJ2-1
v_call: TRBV5-1
clone_size: -
cdr3_aa: CASSLGPHNEQFF
cdr3_nt: TGCGCCAGCAGCTTGGGGCCCCACAATGAGCAGTTCTTC